The subject of this entry is one T cell receptor beta chain. The V end was cut by 5 bases, the J end by 6 bases, with 11 bases between. The germline V gene encodes CDR1 SNHLY and CDR2 FYNNEI. This CDR3 has 14 amino acids. Data came from immunoSEQ multiplex PCR; TCRdb stores just in-frame clones and leaves some out. This table has 100,000 to 120,000 clones, less than 85% appearing once. The data belong to a study of blood T cell repertoires in COVID-19. This receptor was taken from a woman of 80 years or more with acute or convalescent COVID-19. The specimen was peripheral blood. This chain uses TRBV2 with TRBJ1-6, with a weak D call TRBD1 (5 bases). The CDR3 spells CASSPGRGNSPLHF. CDR3 bases: TGTGCCAGCAGTCCAGGGAGGGGTAATTCACCCCTCCACTTT.